This is a list of T cell receptor beta chains from one sample in a study of T cell responses to AZD1222 COVID-19 vaccine. Generated by immunoSEQ multiplex PCR, the TCRdb table keeps only in-frame clones and is missing some. The sample gives approximately 150,000 clones, around 87% of which show up once; 1.6% is in the top ten. Specimen: peripheral blood, collected on day 0 of AZD1222 vaccination. The source of these receptors is an adult in good health. The CDR3 runs from the conserved cysteine through the conserved F or W. A D gene is named only where the DNA matches it firmly. Where a row states a size, it is once, few, many or the class of an expanded clone; other rows omit it.

V gene	J gene	D gene	clone size	CDR3 protein	CDR3 DNA
TRBV5-4	TRBJ1-6	TRBD1	-	CASSSVPGQINSPLHF	TGTGCCAGCAGTTCTGTACCGGGACAGATAAATTCACCCCTCCACTTT
TRBV27	TRBJ2-7	-	-	CASSLSWVDEQYF	TGTGCCAGCAGTTTATCTTGGGTTGACGAGCAGTACTTC
TRBV19	TRBJ1-4	-	-	CASSAASATNEKLFF	TGTGCCAGTAGTGCAGCAAGCGCAACTAATGAAAAACTGTTTTTT
TRBV7-7	TRBJ2-2	-	-	CASSYRLNTGELFF	TGTGCTAGCAGCTATCGGCTCAACACCGGGGAGCTGTTTTTT
TRBV27	TRBJ2-1	TRBD1	-	CASSLPGTAYNEQFF	TGTGCCAGCAGTTTGCCGGGGACAGCCTACAATGAGCAGTTCTTC
TRBV28	TRBJ1-1	-	-	CASSLWSRDTEAFF	TGTGCCAGCAGTTTATGGAGTAGGGACACTGAAGCTTTCTTT
TRBV5-5	TRBJ2-4	-	-	CASSLAGRDVVRNIQYF	TGTGCCAGCAGCTTGGCGGGCAGGGACGTCGTCAGAAACATTCAGTACTTC
TRBV10-2	TRBJ1-5	-	-	CASSSGLGAQPQHF	TGCGCCAGCAGTAGCGGGTTAGGGGCCCAGCCCCAGCATTTT
TRBV6-5	TRBJ1-4	-	-	CASIFLQIPFF	TGTGCCAGCATTTTCCTGCAAATACCGTTTTTT
TRBV20-1	TRBJ1-1	-	-	CSALGRGEAFF	TGCAGTGCCCTGGGGCGGGGTGAAGCTTTCTTT
TRBV6-4	TRBJ1-2	-	few	CASSDDPGLPYGYTF	TGTGCCAGCAGTGACGATCCAGGGTTACCTTATGGCTACACCTTC
TRBV28	TRBJ1-5	-	-	CASSLLRLGQPQHF	TGTGCCAGCAGTTTACTGCGGCTTGGGCAGCCCCAGCATTTT
TRBV6-6	TRBJ1-2	-	once	CASSGVRGYTF	TGTGCCAGCAGTGGCGTCCGTGGCTACACCTTC
TRBV5-5	TRBJ2-5	-	-	CASSPRVGGLQETQYF	TGTGCCAGCAGCCCCCGAGTGGGCGGGCTACAAGAGACCCAGTACTTC
TRBV9	TRBJ1-4	-	-	CASSTRGATNEKLFF	TGTGCCAGCAGCACCAGGGGCGCAACTAATGAAAAACTGTTTTTT
TRBV24-1	TRBJ1-6	-	once	CATPHGGRYNSPLHF	TGTGCCACCCCCCATGGCGGCAGATATAATTCACCCCTCCACTTT
TRBV20-1	TRBJ2-7	-	-	CSASGGRERYEQYF	TGCAGTGCTAGTGGGGGACGGGAGCGTTACGAGCAGTACTTC
TRBV27	TRBJ2-6	TRBD2	-	CASSAGGSGANVLTF	TGTGCCAGCAGTGCGGGGGGTTCAGGGGCCAACGTCCTGACTTTC
TRBV7-9	TRBJ1-1	-	-	CAGTRGKNTEAFF	TGTGCCGGAACCCGGGGAAAGAACACTGAAGCTTTCTTT
TRBV4-1	TRBJ2-7	-	-	CASSQGIGDPSSYEQYF	TGCGCCAGCAGCCAGGGAATAGGGGACCCGAGCTCCTACGAGCAGTACTTC
TRBV19	TRBJ2-3	-	-	CASSSPQTQYF	TGTGCCAGTAGTAGCCCCCAAACGCAGTATTTT
TRBV3-1/TRBV3-2	TRBJ1-1	TRBD1	-	CASRLGQYGRAFF	TGTGCCAGCAGGTTGGGACAGTACGGTCGGGCTTTCTTT
TRBV28	TRBJ2-7	TRBD2	-	CASSRTSSGSYEQYF	TGTGCCAGCAGCCGCACCTCTAGCGGGAGCTACGAGCAGTACTTC
TRBV15	TRBJ2-6	TRBD1	-	CAPEGQGARGANVLTF	TGTGCCCCCGAGGGACAGGGGGCGCGGGGGGCCAACGTCCTGACTTTC
TRBV5-1	TRBJ2-7	-	-	CASSLGVLLSYEQYF	TGCGCCAGCAGCTTGGGGGTACTCCTCTCCTACGAGCAGTACTTC
TRBV5-6	TRBJ2-3	-	-	CASSFATGTEGGCTDTQYF	TGTGCCAGCAGCTTTGCGACTGGGACAGAGGGGGGATGCACAGATACGCAGTATTTT
TRBV10-3	TRBJ1-2	-	few	CAISGQGVQNYGYTF	TGTGCCATCAGTGGTCAGGGAGTACAGAACTATGGCTACACCTTC
TRBV24-1	TRBJ1-5	-	-	CATSDFGQPQHF	TGTGCCACCAGTGATTTCGGTCAGCCCCAGCATTTT
TRBV6-4	TRBJ1-2	-	-	CASSVVSRAYGYTF	TGTGCCAGCAGTGTTGTATCCAGGGCGTATGGCTACACCTTC